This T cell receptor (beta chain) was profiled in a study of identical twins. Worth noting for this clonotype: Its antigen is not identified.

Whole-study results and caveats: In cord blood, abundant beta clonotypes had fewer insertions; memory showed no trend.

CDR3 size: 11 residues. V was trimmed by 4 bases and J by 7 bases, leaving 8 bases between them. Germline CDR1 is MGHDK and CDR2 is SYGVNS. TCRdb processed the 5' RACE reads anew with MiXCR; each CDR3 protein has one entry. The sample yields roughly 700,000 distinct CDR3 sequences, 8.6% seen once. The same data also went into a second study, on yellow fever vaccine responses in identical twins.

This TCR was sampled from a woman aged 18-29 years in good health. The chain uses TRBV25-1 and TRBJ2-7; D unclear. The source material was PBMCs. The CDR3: CASSAILEQYF. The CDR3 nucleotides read TGTGCCAGCAGTGCCATACTAGAGCAGTACTTC.